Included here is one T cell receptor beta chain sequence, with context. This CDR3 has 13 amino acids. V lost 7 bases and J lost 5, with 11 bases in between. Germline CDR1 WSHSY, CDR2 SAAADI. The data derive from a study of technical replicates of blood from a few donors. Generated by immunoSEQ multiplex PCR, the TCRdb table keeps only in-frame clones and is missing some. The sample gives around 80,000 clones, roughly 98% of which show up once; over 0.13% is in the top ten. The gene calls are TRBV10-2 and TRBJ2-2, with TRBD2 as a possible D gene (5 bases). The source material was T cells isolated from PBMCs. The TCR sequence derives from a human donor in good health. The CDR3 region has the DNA TGCGCCAGCATGTCGGGGTGGACCGGGGAGCTGTTTTTT. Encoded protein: CASMSGWTGELFF.